Sequencing of this T cell receptor (beta chain) was carried out in a study of PD-1 blockade in classical Hodgkin lymphoma. Overall study findings and caveats: CD4+ but not CD8+ TCR diversity rose significantly by C4D1. Patients with a complete response exhibited baseline diversity comparable to newly diagnosed patients.

V shed 4 bases, J shed 3 bases, and the junction held 1 base outside the gene matches. The germline CDR1 and CDR2 sequences are SQVTM and ANQGSEA. This CDR3 spans 13 amino acids. As for this clone: Its specificity is not known.

Sequencing was performed with immunoSEQ multiplex PCR; in TCRdb, only in-frame clones are kept and a portion is missing. The table shows about 20,000 clones, with roughly 75% occurring only once. The patients all showed relapse after autologous stem cell transplantation, while their brentuximab vedotin exposure varied. Complete response, partial response or progressive disease constituted the best responses recorded. The clonotype originates from a human donor with classical Hodgkin lymphoma. The starting material was peripheral blood mononuclear cells (PBMCs), obtained before the second cycle of nivolumab. This chain joins TRBV29-1 and TRBJ2-7; 12 bases are a match to TRBD2. CDR3 nucleotides: TGCAGCGTTGGGACTAGCGGGAACTACGAGCAGTACTTC. Residues: CSVGTSGNYEQYF.